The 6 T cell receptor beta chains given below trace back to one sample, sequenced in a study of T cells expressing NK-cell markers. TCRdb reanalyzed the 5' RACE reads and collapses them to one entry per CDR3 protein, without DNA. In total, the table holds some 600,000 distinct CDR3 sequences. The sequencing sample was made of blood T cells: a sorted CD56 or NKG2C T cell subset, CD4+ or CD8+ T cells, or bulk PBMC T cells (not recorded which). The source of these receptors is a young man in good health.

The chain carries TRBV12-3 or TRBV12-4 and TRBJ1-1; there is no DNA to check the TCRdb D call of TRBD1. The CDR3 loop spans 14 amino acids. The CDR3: CASGTGLPNTEAFF.

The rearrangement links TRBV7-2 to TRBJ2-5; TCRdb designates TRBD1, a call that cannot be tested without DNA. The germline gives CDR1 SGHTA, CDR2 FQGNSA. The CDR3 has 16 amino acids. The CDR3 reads CASSPGGGLVGGTQYF.

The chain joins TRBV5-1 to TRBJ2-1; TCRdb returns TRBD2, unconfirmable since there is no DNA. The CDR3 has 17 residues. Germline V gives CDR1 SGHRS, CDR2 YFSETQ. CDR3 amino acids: CASSLLLAGVSYNEQFF.

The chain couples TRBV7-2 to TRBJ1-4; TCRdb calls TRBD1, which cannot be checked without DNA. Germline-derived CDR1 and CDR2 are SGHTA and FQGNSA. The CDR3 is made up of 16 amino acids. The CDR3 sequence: CASSLTGGGTNEKLFF. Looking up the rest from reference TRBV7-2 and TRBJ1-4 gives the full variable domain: GAGVSQSPSNKVTEKGKDVELRCDPISGHTALYWYRQSLGQGLEFLIYFQGNSAPDKSGLPSDRFSAERTGGSVSTLTIQRTQQEDSAVYLCASSLTGGGTNEKLFFGSGTQLSVL.

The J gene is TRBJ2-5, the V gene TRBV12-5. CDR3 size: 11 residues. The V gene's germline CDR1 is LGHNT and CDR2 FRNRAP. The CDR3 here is CASGPEETQYF.

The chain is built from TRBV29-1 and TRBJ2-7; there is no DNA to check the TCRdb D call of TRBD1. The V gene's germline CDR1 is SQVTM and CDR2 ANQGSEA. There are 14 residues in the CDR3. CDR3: CSVVEGTGSYEQYF.